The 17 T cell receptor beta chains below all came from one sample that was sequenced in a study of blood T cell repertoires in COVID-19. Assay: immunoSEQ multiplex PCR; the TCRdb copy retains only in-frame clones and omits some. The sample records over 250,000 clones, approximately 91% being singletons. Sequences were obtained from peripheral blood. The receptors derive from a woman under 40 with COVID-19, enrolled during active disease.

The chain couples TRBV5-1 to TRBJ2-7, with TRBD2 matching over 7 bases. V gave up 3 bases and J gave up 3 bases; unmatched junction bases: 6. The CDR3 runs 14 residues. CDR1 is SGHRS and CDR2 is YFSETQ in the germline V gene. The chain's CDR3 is CASSSLAGNYEQYF. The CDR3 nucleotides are TGCGCCAGCAGCTCCTTAGCGGGCAACTACGAGCAGTACTTC. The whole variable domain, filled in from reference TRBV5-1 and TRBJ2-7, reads KAGVTQTPRYLIKTRGQQVTLSCSPISGHRSVSWYQQTPGQGLQFLFEYFSETQRNKGNFPGRFSGRQFSNSRSEMNVSTLELGDSALYLCASSSLAGNYEQYFGPGTRLTVT.

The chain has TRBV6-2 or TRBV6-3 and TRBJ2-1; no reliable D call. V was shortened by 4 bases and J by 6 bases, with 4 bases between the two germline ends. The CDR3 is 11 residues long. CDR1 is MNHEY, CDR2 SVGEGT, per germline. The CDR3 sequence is CASSSSNEQFF. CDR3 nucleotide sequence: TGTGCCAGCAGTTCCAGCAATGAGCAGTTCTTC.

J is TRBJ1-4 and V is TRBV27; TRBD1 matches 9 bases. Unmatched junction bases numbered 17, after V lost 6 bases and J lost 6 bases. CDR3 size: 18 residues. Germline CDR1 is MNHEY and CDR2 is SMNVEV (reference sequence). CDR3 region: CASRGPGQGYQFDEKLFF. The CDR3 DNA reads TGTGCCAGCAGGGGCCCGGGACAGGGATATCAATTCGATGAAAAACTGTTTTTT.

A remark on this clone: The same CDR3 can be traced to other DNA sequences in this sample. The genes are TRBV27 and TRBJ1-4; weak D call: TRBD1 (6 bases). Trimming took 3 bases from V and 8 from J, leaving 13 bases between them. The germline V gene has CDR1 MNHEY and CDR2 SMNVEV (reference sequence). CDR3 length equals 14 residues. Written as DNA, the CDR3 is TGTGCCAGCAGTTTCCGGCAGGGGCGCGAAAAACTGTTTTTT. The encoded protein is CASSFRQGREKLFF.

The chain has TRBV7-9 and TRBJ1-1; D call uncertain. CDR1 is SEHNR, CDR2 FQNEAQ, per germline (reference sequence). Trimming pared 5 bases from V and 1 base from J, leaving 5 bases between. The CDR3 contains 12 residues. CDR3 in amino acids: CASSRRNTEAFF. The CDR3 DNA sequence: TGTGCCAGCAGCCGTCGGAACACTGAAGCTTTCTTT.

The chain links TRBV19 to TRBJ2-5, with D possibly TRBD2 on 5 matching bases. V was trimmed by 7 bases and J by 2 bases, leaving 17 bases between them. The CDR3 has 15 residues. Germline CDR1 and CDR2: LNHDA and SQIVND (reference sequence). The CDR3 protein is CASKNGDGEQETQYF. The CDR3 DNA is TGTGCCAGTAAAAACGGGGATGGAGAACAAGAGACCCAGTACTTC.

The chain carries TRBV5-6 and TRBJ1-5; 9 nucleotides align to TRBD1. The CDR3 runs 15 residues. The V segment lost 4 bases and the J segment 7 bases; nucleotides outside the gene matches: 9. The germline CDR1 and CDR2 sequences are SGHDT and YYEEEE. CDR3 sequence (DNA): TGTGCCAGCAGCCTCTCTGACAGGGGGGGCCAGCCCCAGCATTTT. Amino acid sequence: CASSLSDRGGQPQHF.

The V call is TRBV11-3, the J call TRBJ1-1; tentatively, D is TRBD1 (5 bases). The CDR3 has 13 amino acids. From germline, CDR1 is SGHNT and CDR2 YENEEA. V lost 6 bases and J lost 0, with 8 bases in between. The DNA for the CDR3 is TGTGCCAGCAGTAGACAGATGAACACTGAAGCTTTCTTT. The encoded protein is CASSRQMNTEAFF.

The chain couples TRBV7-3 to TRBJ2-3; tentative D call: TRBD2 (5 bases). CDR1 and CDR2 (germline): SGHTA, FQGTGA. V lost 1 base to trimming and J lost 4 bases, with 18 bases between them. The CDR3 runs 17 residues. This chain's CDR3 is CASSLKRGGSGADTQYF. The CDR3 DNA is TGTGCCAGCAGCTTAAAACGTGGTGGGAGTGGGGCAGATACGCAGTATTTT.

The chain's CDR3 is CASSSQWRGQSGYTF. DNA of the CDR3: TGTGCCAGCAGCTCCCAATGGAGGGGGCAGTCTGGCTACACCTTC. The chain links TRBV11-2 to TRBJ1-2; TRBD1 aligns across 7 bases. V dropped 4 bases and J dropped 7; count of bases not matched to a gene: 12. CDR3 length equals 15 residues. Germline V gene lookup returns CDR1 SGHAT and CDR2 FQNNGV.

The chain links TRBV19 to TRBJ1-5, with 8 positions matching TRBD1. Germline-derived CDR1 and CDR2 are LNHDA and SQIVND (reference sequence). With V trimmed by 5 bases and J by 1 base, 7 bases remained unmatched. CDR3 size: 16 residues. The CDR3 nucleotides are TGTGCCAGTAGTCCAGGACAGGGAGGGAGCAATCAGCCCCAGCATTTT. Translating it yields CASSPGQGGSNQPQHF.

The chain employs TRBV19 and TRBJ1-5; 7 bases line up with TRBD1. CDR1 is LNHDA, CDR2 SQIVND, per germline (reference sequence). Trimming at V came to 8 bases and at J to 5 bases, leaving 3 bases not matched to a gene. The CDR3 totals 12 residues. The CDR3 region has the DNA TGTGCCAGTCGGCAGGGGGATCAGCCCCAGCATTTT. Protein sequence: CASRQGDQPQHF.

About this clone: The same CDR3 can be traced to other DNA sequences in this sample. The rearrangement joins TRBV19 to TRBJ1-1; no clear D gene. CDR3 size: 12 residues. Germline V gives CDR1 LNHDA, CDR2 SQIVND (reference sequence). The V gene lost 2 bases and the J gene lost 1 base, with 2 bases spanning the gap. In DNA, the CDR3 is TGTGCCAGTAGTATACAGAACACTGAAGCTTTCTTT. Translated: CASSIQNTEAFF.

The CDR3 reads CASSLVVGTGNQPQHF. In nucleotides, the CDR3 is TGTGCCAGCAGCTTAGTGGTCGGGACAGGCAATCAGCCCCAGCATTTT. The V and J genes are TRBV7-2 and TRBJ1-5, with 7 bases lining up with TRBD1. The V segment lost 1 base and the J segment 2 bases; nucleotides outside the gene matches: 5. Germline CDR1 SGHTA, CDR2 FQGNSA. The CDR3 is 16 residues long.

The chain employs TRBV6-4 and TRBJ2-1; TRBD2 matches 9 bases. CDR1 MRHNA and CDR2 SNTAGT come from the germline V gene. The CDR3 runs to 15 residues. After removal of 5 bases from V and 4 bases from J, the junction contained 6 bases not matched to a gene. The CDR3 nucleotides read TGTGCCAGCAGTCAGAGACTAGCGGATTACAATGAGCAGTTCTTC. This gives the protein CASSQRLADYNEQFF.

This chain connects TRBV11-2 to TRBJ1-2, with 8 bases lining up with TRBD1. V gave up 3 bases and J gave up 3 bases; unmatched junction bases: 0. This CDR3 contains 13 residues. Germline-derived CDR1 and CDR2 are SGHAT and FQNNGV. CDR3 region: CASSLTGDYGYTF. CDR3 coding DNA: TGTGCCAGCAGCTTGACAGGGGACTATGGCTACACCTTC.

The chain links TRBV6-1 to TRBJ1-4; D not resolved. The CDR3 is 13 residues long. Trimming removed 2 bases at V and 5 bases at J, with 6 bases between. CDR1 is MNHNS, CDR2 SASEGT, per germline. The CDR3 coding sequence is TGTGCCAGCAGTGAAAGACTAAATGAAAAACTGTTTTTT. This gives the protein CASSERLNEKLFF.